This T cell receptor (beta chain) emerged from a study of blood T cell repertoires in COVID-19. CDR3 size: 17 residues. Per the germline V gene, CDR1 is SGHDT and CDR2 is YYEEEE. J was trimmed by 2 bases and V by 1 base; bases with no gene match: 3. The assay was immunoSEQ multiplex PCR, and TCRdb's table has in-frame clones only and misses some. The table has approximately 67,000 clones, around 85% seen once. The clonotype was recovered from an elderly woman with acute or convalescent COVID-19. The V gene is TRBV5-6, the J gene TRBJ2-1; 13 bases line up with TRBD2. Sequenced input: peripheral blood. The CDR3 DNA reads as TGTGCCAGCAGCTTGACAGGACTAGCGGGGGCCTACAATGAGCAGTTCTTC. It is translated as CASSLTGLAGAYNEQFF.